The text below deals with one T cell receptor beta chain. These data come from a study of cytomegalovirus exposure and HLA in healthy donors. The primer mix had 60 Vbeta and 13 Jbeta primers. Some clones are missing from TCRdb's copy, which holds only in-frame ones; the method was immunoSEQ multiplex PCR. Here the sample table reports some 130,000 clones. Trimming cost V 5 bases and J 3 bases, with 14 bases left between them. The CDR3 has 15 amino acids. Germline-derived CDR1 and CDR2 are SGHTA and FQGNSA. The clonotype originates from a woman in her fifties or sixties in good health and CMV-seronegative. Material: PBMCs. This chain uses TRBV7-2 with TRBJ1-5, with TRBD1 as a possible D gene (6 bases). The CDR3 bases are TGTGCCAGCAGCGCCCGAGGACAGTTCAATCAGCCCCAGCATTTT. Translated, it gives CASSARGQFNQPQHF.